One and the same sample provided the 12 T cell receptor beta chains below, sequenced in a study of shared clonotypes between healthy human individuals. Profiling relied on immunoSEQ multiplex PCR, and the TCRdb table lists in-frame clones only, not all of them. Among around 600,000 clones listed, about 95% were seen once. As defined, naive CD8 cells were CD45RO-negative and positively selected for CCR7, with terminally differentiated effector memory CD45RA+ cells excluded. Sequences were obtained from naive CD8+ T cells sorted from blood. These receptors all stem from a woman aged 30 to 39 in good health.

The V and J genes are TRBV4-1 and TRBJ2-1; 13 bases align to TRBD2. Germline V CDR1 and CDR2: MGHRA, YSYEKL. Trimming cost V 1 base and J 5 bases; bases outside gene matches: 2. CDR3 size: 16 residues. CDR3 coding DNA: TGCGCCAGCAGCCAAGTTGGACTAGCGGGAGACAATGAGCAGTTCTTC. Protein: CASSQVGLAGDNEQFF.

About this clone: Other DNA sequences in the sample encode the same CDR3. This chain connects TRBV27 to TRBJ2-7; perhaps TRBD2 as D (5 bases). CDR1 MNHEY and CDR2 SMNVEV come from the germline V gene (reference sequence). This CDR3 has 12 residues. V dropped 2 bases and J dropped 4 bases, with 6 bases sitting between them. The CDR3 region has the DNA TGTGCCAGCAGTTTAAGAGGGTACGAGCAGTACTTC. This sequence encodes CASSLRGYEQYF.

This clone was picked up one time. The chain recombines TRBV27 with TRBJ2-1, with TRBD2 matching 7 bases. The CDR3 is made up of 12 amino acids. The germline V gene has CDR1 MNHEY and CDR2 SMNVEV (reference sequence). With V trimmed by 8 bases and J by 9 bases, 7 bases remained unmatched. The CDR3 DNA is TGTGCCAGCGGGGGGGAGATCAGTGAGCAGTTCTTC. This translates into CASGGEISEQFF.

This chain joins TRBV29-1 and TRBJ2-1, with TRBD1 matching 10 bases. CDR1 is SQVTM, CDR2 ANQGSEA, per germline. The CDR3 is made up of 17 amino acids. V gave up 7 bases and J gave up 5 bases; unmatched junction bases: 17. The CDR3 nucleotides read TGCAGCGCCAGTGGGACAGGGGAAAGGGGCGACCACAATGAGCAGTTCTTC. Translated: CSASGTGERGDHNEQFF.

The count of this clone is one. The chain combines TRBV19 with TRBJ2-7; weak D call: TRBD1 (5 bases). The V end lost 3 bases, the J end lost 4 bases, and 10 bases lay between the germline ends. The length of the CDR3 is 13 residues. In germline, CDR1 is LNHDA, CDR2 SQIVND (reference sequence). The CDR3 DNA sequence: TGTGCCAGTAGTATTACTCAGGGTTACGAGCAGTACTTC. Its protein product is CASSITQGYEQYF.

This rearrangement joins TRBV28 to TRBJ2-7; the match to TRBD2 covers 8 bases. The CDR3 length is 16 residues. CDR1 and CDR2 from the germline V gene are MDHEN and SYDVKM. V lost 5 bases and J lost 4; bases outside the gene matches: 13. CDR3 nucleotides: TGTGCCAGCAGTCCGACCCCCGGGGGGGTTCCTTACGAGCAGTACTTC. As protein: CASSPTPGGVPYEQYF.

V gene TRBV7-2 combines with J gene TRBJ1-2; D uncertain. The CDR3 is 14 residues long. Germline loops: CDR1 SGHTA, CDR2 FQGNSA. Between the trimmed V and J ends, which lost 1 base and 8 bases, there was a span of 14 bases. The CDR3 reads CASSLDAPSEGYTF. CDR3 nucleotides: TGTGCCAGCAGCTTAGATGCGCCCTCTGAGGGCTACACCTTC.

V usage is TRBV7-2 and J usage is TRBJ2-7; D remains unclear. Germline values: CDR1 SGHTA, CDR2 FQGNSA. CDR3 length: 14 amino acids. V lost 1 base and J 5 bases, leaving 12 bases between the germline ends. The CDR3 protein is CASSLDYSTDEQYF. In nucleotides, the CDR3 is TGTGCCAGCAGCTTAGACTACAGTACCGACGAGCAGTACTTC.

V usage is TRBV9 and J usage is TRBJ2-3; possibly TRBD1 for D (6 bases). CDR3 length: 15 residues. Germline CDR1 SGDLS, CDR2 YYNGEE. V lost 2 bases, J lost 4 bases, and 14 bases lay in between. The CDR3 DNA reads TGTGCCAGCAGCGTTGGGGGCAGGGAAGCAGATACGCAGTATTTT. It encodes CASSVGGREADTQYF. Together with reference TRBV9 and TRBJ2-3, the CDR3 gives the full variable domain: DSGVTQTPKHLITATGQRVTLRCSPRSGDLSVYWYQQSLDQGLQFLIQYYNGEERAKGNILERFSAQQFPDLHSELNLSSLELGDSALYFCASSVGGREADTQYFGPGTRLTVL.

The chain employs TRBV7-6 and TRBJ2-1, with 8 nucleotides matching TRBD2. J gave up 0 bases and V 5 bases, and 12 bases lay outside the gene matches. The length of the CDR3 is 18 residues. The germline V gene has CDR1 SGHVS and CDR2 FNYEAQ. The CDR3 DNA reads as TGTGCCAGCAGCCCTTCGGGGGGGGCGCCCGTCTCCTACAATGAGCAGTTCTTC. This encodes CASSPSGGAPVSYNEQFF.

V gene TRBV27 combines with J gene TRBJ2-3, with D uncertain. The CDR3 spans 14 residues. V was pared by 3 bases and J by 3 bases, with 10 bases between. Germline lookup yields CDR1 MNHEY and CDR2 SMNVEV (reference sequence). The DNA of the CDR3 is TGTGCCAGCAGTTTTCTTATCGGGACAGATACGCAGTATTTT. This sequence encodes CASSFLIGTDTQYF.

J is TRBJ1-1 and V is TRBV14; 7 nucleotides agree with TRBD1. With 0 bases clipped from V and 4 bases from J, the junction kept 5 bases outside the gene matches. This CDR3 has 15 amino acids. Germline assignment: CDR1 SGHDN and CDR2 FVKESK. CDR3 in DNA: TGTGCCAGCAGCCAAGAATACAGGGGTGGCACTGAAGCTTTCTTT. Its translation: CASSQEYRGGTEAFF. The full variable domain, its missing parts supplied by reference TRBV14 and TRBJ1-1, is EAGVTQFPSHSVIEKGQTVTLRCDPISGHDNLYWYRRVMGKEIKFLLHFVKESKQDESGMPNNRFLAERTGGTYSTLKVQPAELEDSGVYFCASSQEYRGGTEAFFGQGTRLTVV.